These 2 T cell receptor beta chains came from one sample sequenced in a study of shared clonotypes between healthy human individuals. Produced via immunoSEQ multiplex PCR; TCRdb's table is partial and in-frame only. Of 400,000 to 600,000 clones listed, roughly 95% are singletons. What was sequenced was naive CD4+ T cells sorted from blood. Noted subset: CD45RA+ positively selected. These receptors originate from a woman younger than 45 in good health.

This rearrangement joins TRBV19 to TRBJ1-2; a weak D match, TRBD1 (5 bases). The CDR3 length is 16 residues. Germline values: CDR1 LNHDA, CDR2 SQIVND (reference sequence). V dropped 5 bases and J dropped 1 base, with 17 bases sitting between them. CDR3 in DNA: TGTGCCAGTAGTGTACGGGGGTTACCCTTTAACTATGGCTACACCTTC. The encoded protein is CASSVRGLPFNYGYTF.

This clone showed up just once. The rearrangement uses TRBV6-5 and TRBJ2-7, with 8 bases identical to TRBD1. V lost 5 bases and J lost 7; bases outside the gene matches: 13. The CDR3 has 15 amino acids. Per the germline V gene, CDR1 is MNHEY and CDR2 is SVGAGI. The CDR3 loop is CASSRNRGTLPEQYF. Here the CDR3 DNA reads TGTGCCAGCAGTCGAAACAGGGGGACTCTCCCGGAGCAGTACTTC.